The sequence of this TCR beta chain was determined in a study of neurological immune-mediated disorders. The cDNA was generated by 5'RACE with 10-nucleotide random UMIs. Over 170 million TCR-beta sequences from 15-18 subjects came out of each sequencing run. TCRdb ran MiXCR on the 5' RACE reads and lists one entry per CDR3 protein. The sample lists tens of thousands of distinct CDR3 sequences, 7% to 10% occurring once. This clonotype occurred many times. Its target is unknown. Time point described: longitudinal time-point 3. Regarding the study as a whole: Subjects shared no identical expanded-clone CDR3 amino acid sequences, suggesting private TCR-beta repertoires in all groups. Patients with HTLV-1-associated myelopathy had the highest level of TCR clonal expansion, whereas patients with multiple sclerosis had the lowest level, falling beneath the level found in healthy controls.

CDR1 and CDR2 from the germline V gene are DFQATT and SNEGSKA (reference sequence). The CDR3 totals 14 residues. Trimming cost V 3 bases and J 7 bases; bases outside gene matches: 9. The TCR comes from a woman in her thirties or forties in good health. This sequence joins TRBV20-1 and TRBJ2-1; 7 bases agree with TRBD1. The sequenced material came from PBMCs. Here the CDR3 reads CSASDLTGRNEQFF. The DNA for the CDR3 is TGCAGTGCTAGTGATTTGACAGGGCGGAATGAGCAGTTCTTC.